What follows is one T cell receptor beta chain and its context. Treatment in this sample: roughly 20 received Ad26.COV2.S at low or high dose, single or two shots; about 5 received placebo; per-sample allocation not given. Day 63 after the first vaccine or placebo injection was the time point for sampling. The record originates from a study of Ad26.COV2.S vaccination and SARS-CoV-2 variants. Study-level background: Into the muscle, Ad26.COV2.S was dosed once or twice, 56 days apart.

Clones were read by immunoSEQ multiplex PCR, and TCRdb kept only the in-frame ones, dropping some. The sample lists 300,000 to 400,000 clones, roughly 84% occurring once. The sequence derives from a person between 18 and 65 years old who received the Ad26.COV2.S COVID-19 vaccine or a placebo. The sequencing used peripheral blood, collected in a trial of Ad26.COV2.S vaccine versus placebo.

The CDR3: CASSPWDRQEAFF. In DNA form, the CDR3 reads TGTGCCAGCAGCCCCTGGGACAGACAAGAAGCTTTCTTT. This chain joins TRBV7-2 and TRBJ1-1; 7 positions match TRBD1. J was trimmed by 8 bases and V by 5 bases; bases with no gene match: 8. CDR3 size: 13 residues. The germline V gene has CDR1 SGHTA and CDR2 FQGNSA.